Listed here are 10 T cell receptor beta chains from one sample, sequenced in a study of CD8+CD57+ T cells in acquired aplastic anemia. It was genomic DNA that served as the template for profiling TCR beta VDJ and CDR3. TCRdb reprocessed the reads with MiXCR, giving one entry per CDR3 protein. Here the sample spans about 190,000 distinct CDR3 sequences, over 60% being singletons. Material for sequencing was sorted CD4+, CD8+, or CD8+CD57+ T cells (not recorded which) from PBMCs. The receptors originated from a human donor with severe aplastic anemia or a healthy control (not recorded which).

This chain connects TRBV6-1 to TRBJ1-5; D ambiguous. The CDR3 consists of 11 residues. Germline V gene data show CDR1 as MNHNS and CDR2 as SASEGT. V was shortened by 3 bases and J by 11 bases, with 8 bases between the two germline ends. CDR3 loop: CASSDGRAQHF. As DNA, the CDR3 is TGTGCCAGCAGTGACGGCCGGGCCCAGCATTTT.

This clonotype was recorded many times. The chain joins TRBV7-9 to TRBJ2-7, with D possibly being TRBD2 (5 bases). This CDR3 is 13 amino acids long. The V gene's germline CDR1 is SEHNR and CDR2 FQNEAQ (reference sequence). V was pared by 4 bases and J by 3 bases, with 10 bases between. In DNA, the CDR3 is TGTGCCAGCAGCTCACACGAGGGCTACGAGCAGTACTTC. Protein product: CASSSHEGYEQYF. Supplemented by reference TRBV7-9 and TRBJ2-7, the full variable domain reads DTGVSQNPRHKITKRGQNVTFRCDPISEHNRLYWYRQTLGQGPEFLTYFQNEAQLEKSRLLSDRFSAERPKGSFSTLEIQRTEQGDSAMYLCASSSHEGYEQYFGPGTRLTVT.

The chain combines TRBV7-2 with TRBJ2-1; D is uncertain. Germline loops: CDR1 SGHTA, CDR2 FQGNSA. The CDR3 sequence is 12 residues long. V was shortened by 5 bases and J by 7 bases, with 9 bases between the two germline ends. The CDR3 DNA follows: TGTGCCAGCAGCATCATGGGGAATGAGCAGTTCTTC. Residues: CASSIMGNEQFF.

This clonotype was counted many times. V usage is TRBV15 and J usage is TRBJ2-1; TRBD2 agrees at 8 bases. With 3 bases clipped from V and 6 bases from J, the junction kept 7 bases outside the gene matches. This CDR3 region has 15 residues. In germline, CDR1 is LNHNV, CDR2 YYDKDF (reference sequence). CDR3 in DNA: TGTGCCACCAGCAGGGGCGCGGGGGGACTCAATGAGCAGTTCTTC. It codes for CATSRGAGGLNEQFF.

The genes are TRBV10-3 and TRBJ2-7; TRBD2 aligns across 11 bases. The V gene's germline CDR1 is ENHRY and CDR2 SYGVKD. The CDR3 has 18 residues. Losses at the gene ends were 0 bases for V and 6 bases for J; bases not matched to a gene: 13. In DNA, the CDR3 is TGTGCCATCAGTGAGTCGTGGTTAGCGGGGGGGGAGCCGGGCGAGCAGTACTTC. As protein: CAISESWLAGGEPGEQYF.

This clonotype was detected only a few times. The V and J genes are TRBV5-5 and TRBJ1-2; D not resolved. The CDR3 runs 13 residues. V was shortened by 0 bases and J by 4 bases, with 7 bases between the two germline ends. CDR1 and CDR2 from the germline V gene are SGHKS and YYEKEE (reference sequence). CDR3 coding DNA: TGTGCCAGCAGCTTGGCCTTCAGCTATGGCTACACCTTC. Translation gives CASSLAFSYGYTF.

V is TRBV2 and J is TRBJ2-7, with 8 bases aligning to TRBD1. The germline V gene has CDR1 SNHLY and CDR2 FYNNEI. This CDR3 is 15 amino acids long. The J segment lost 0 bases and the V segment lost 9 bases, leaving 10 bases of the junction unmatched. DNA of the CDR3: TGTGCCAGTGAGACAGGGGTGGACTACTCCTACGAGCAGTACTTC. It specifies CASETGVDYSYEQYF. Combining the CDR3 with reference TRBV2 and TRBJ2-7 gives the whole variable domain EPEVTQTPSHQVTQMGQEVILRCVPISNHLYFYWYRQILGQKVEFLVSFYNNEISEKSEIFDDQFSVERPDGSNFTLKIRSTKLEDSAMYFCASETGVDYSYEQYFGPGTRLTVT.

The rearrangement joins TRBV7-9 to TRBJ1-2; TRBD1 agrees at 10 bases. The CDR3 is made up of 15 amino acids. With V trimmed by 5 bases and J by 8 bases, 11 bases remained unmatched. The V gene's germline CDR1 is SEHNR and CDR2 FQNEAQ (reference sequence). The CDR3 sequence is CASSHLGQGMAGYTF. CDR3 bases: TGTGCCAGCAGCCATTTGGGACAGGGGATGGCAGGCTACACCTTC.

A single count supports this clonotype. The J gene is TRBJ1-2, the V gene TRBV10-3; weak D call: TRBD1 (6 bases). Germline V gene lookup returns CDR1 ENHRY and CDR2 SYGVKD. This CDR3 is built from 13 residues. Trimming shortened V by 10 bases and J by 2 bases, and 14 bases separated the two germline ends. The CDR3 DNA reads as TGTGCCAGGTCGGACACAGGGAACTATGGCTACACCTTC. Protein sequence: CARSDTGNYGYTF.

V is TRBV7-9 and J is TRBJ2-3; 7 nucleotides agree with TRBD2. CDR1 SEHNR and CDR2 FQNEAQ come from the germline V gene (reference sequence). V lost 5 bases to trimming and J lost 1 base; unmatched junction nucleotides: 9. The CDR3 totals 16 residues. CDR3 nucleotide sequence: TGTGCCAGCAGCCCTAGGGAGGGGCCCCGCACAGATACGCAGTATTTT. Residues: CASSPREGPRTDTQYF.